This TCR beta chain derives from a study of blood T cell repertoires in COVID-19. There are a few counts of this clone. Germline V gene data show CDR1 as KGHDR and CDR2 as SFDVKD. There are 13 residues in the CDR3. With V trimmed by 7 bases and J by 5 bases, 4 bases remained unmatched. Only in-frame clones appear in the TCRdb table, and some are missing; sequencing was by immunoSEQ multiplex PCR. The data show over 150,000 clones, 75% to 85% seen once. This receptor was taken from a woman older than 75 with COVID-19, enrolled during active disease. The chain combines TRBV24-1 with TRBJ2-7, with TRBD1 matching over 10 bases. Material: peripheral blood. The CDR3 sequence: CATSRQGADEQYF. The CDR3 DNA reads as TGTGCCACCAGCAGACAGGGGGCTGACGAGCAGTACTTC.